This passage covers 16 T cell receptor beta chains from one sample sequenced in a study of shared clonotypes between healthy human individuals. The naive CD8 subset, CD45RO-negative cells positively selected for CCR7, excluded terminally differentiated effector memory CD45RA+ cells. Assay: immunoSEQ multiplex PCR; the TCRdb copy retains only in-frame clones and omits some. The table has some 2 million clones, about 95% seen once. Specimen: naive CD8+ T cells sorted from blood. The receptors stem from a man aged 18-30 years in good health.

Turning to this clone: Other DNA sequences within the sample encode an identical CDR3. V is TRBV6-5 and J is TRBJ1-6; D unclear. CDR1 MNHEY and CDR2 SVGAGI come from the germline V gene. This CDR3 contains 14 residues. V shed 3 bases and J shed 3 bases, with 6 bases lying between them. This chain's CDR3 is CASSYGNYNSPLHF. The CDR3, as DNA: TGTGCCAGCAGTTATGGCAACTATAATTCACCCCTCCACTTT.

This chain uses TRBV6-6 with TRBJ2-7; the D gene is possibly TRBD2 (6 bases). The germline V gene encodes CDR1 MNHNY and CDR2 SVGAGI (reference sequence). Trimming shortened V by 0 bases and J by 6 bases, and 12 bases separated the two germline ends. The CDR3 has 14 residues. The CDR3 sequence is CASSYSTRAGEQYF. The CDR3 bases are TGTGCCAGCAGTTACTCGACGCGAGCGGGCGAGCAGTACTTC.

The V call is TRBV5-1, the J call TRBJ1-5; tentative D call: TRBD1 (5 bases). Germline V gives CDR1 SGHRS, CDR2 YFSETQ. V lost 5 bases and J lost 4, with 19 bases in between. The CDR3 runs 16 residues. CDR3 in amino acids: CASSRPGPTQNQPQHF. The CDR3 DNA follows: TGCGCCAGCAGTAGACCGGGACCGACTCAGAATCAGCCCCAGCATTTT.

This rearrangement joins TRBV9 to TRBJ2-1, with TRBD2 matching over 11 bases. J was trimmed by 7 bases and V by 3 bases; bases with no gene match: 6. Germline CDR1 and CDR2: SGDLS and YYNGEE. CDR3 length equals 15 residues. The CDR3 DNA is TGTGCCAGCAGCGCTGACGGGACTAGCGGTAATGAGCAGTTCTTC. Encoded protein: CASSADGTSGNEQFF.

CDR3 DNA sequence: TGTGCCAGTAGTATACCGGGACTTGGGGATGAGACCCAGTACTTC. Translation gives CASSIPGLGDETQYF. The gene calls are TRBV19 and TRBJ2-5; a weak D match, TRBD2 (6 bases). Germline V CDR1 and CDR2: LNHDA, SQIVND (reference sequence). There are 15 residues in the CDR3. Trimming left V 2 bases short and J 5 bases short, with 15 bases between.

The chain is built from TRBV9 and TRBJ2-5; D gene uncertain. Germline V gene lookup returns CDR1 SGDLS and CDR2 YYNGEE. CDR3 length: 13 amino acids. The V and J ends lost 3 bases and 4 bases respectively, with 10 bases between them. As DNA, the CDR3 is TGTGCCAGCAGCGCTCGACCGCGAGAGACCCAGTACTTC. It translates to CASSARPRETQYF.

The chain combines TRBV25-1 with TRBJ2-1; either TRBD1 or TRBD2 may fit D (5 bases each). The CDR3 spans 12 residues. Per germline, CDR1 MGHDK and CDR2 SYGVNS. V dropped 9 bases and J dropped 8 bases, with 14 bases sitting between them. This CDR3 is CASWDPVHEQFF. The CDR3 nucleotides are TGTGCCAGTTGGGACCCGGTACATGAGCAGTTCTTC.

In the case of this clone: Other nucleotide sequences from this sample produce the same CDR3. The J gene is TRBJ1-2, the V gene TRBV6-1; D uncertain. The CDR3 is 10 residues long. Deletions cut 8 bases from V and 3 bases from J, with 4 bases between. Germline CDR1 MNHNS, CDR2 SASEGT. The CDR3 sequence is CASSYYGYTF. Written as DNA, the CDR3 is TGTGCCAGCTCCTACTATGGCTACACCTTC.

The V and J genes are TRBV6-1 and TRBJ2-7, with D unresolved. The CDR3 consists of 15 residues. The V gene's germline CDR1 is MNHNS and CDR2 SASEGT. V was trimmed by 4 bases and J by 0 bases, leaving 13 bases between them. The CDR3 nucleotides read TGTGCCAGCAGTGTGGGCCTGATGTACTCCTACGAGCAGTACTTC. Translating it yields CASSVGLMYSYEQYF.

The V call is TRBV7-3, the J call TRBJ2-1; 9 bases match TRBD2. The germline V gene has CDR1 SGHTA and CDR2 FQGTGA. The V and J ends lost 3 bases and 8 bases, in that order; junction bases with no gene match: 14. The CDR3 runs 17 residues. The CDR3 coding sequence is TGTGCCAGCAGCTTCCCCCGCGGGACTAGCCTTTTCTATGAGCAGTTCTTC. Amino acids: CASSFPRGTSLFYEQFF. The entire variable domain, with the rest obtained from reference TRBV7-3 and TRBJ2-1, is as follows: GAGVSQTPSNKVTEKGKYVELRCDPISGHTALYWYRQSLGQGPEFLIYFQGTGAADDSGLPNDRFFAVRPEGSVSTLKIQRTERGDSAVYLCASSFPRGTSLFYEQFFGPGTRLTVL.

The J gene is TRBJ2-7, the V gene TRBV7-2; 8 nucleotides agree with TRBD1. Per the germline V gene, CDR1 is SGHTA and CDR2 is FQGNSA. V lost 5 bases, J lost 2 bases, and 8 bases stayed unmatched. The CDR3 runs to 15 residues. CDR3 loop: CASSLRGRLAYEQYF. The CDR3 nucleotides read TGTGCCAGCAGCCTCAGGGGGCGCTTGGCCTACGAGCAGTACTTC.

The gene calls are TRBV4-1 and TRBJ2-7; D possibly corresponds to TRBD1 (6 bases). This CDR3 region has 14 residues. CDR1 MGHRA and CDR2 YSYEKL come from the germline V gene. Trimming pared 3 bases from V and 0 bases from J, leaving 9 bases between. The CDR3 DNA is TGCGCCAGCAGCCAGTACAGGGCCTCCTACGAGCAGTACTTC. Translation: CASSQYRASYEQYF.

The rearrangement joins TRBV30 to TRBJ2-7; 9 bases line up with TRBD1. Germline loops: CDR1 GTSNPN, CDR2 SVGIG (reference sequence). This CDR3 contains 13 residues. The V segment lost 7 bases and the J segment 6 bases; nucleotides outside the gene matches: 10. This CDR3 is CAFGQGHSVEQYF. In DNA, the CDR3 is TGTGCCTTTGGACAGGGGCATTCAGTCGAGCAGTACTTC. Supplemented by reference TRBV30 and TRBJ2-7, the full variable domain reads SQTIHQWPATLVQPVGSPLSLECTVEGTSNPNLYWYRQAAGRGLQLLFYSVGIGQISSEVPQNLSASRPQDRQFILSSKKLLLSDSGFYLCAFGQGHSVEQYFGPGTRLTVT.

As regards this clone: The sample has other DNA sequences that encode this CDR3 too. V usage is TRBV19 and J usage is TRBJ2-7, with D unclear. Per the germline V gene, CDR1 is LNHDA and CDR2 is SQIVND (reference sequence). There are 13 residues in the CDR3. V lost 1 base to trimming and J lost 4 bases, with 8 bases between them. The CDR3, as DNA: TGTGCCAGTAGTATAGGTACCGATTACGAGCAGTACTTC. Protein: CASSIGTDYEQYF.

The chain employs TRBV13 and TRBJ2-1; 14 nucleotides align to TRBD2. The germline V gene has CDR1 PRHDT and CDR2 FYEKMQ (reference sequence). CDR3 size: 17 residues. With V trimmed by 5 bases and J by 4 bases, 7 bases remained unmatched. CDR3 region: CASSGGLAGGSYNEQFF. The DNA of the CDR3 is TGTGCCAGCAGCGGAGGACTAGCGGGAGGTTCGTACAATGAGCAGTTCTTC.

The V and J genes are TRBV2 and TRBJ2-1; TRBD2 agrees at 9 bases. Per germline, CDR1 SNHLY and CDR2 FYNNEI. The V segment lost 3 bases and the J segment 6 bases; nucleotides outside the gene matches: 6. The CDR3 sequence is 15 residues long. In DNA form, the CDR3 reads TGTGCCAGCAGTGACCCCGCGGGAGGGGGCAATGAGCAGTTCTTC. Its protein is CASSDPAGGGNEQFF. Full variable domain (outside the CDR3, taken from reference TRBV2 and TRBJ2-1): EPEVTQTPSHQVTQMGQEVILRCVPISNHLYFYWYRQILGQKVEFLVSFYNNEISEKSEIFDDQFSVERPDGSNFTLKIRSTKLEDSAMYFCASSDPAGGGNEQFFGPGTRLTVL.